This TCR beta chain emerged from a study of PD-1 blockade in classical Hodgkin lymphoma. Study outcomes and limitations: Baseline diversity was lower in partial responders and progressors than complete responders. Possibly reflecting disease activity or prior therapy, repertoire differences have causes that remain undefined. Individuals initiating nivolumab under 1 year after ASCT were excluded. Newly diagnosed patients were reported to start with lower TCR diversity than healthy donors.

Here immunoSEQ multiplex PCR was the method, and the copy in TCRdb shows in-frame clones only, minus some. The sample lists 25,000 to 30,000 clones, over 75% occurring once. Germline CDR1 reads SGHTA; CDR2 reads FQGTGA. The CDR3 runs 14 residues. V lost 5 bases, J lost 1 base, and 3 bases stayed unmatched. The time point: cycle 4 day 1 (C4D1), after more than 5 weeks of nivolumab. Every patient had relapsed following autologous stem cell transplantation, and cohorts differed in brentuximab vedotin exposure. Using magnetic negative selection, the CD4+ T cells were separated out of thawed PBMCs. This clone was detected only a few times. What it binds is not known.

This TCR came from a human donor with classical Hodgkin lymphoma. This sample comprised CD4+ T cells from blood, obtained before the fourth cycle of nivolumab. The genes are TRBV7-3 and TRBJ2-3; 7 bases are a match to TRBD1. The CDR3 DNA follows: TGTGCCAGCAGCCAAGACAGGGGCACAGATACGCAGTATTTT. Translation gives CASSQDRGTDTQYF.